The sequence of this TCR beta chain was determined in a study of T cell responses to AZD1222 COVID-19 vaccine. Points on this clone: Its antigen remains unknown.

Study outcomes and limitations: Among AZD1222 vaccinees, only six or seven were seropositive at baseline. Sampling that yielded the repertoires occurred only after the peak T cell response. The study found vaccine-associated CD4 TCRs spanning spike, dominant at 160-218 and 743-854. Most donors were white British and more were female, and clonal diversity was possibly underestimated.

The method was immunoSEQ multiplex PCR; TCRdb's version includes in-frame clones alone and lacks a portion of them. The table includes over 65,000 clones, roughly nine tenths detected once. Trimming cost V 5 bases and J 2 bases; bases outside gene matches: 12. The CDR3 is made up of 17 amino acids. Germline CDR1 is SEHNR and CDR2 is FQNEAQ (reference sequence). The sequence derives from an adult in good health. The chain combines TRBV7-9 with TRBJ2-7; 10 bases fit TRBD1. The material was peripheral blood, obtained on day 0 of AZD1222 vaccination. The CDR3 is CASSDGEGQGFTYEQYF. The CDR3 region has the DNA TGTGCCAGCAGCGACGGCGAGGGACAGGGGTTTACCTACGAGCAGTACTTC. Drawing the rest from reference TRBV7-9 and TRBJ2-7, the complete variable domain is DTGVSQNPRHKITKRGQNVTFRCDPISEHNRLYWYRQTLGQGPEFLTYFQNEAQLEKSRLLSDRFSAERPKGSFSTLEIQRTEQGDSAMYLCASSDGEGQGFTYEQYFGPGTRLTVT.